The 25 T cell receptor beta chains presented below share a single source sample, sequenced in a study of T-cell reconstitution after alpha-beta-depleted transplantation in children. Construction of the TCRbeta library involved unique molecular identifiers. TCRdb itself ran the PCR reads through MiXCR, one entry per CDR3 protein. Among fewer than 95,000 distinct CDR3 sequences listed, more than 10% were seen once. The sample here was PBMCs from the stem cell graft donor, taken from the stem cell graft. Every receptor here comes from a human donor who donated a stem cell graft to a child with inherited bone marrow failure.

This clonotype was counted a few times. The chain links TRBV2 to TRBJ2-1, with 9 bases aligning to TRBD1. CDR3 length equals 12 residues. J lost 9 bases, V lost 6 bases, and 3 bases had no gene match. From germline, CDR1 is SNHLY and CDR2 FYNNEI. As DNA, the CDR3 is TGTGCCAGCAGCTTGGACAGGGGTGAGCAGTTCTTC. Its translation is CASSLDRGEQFF. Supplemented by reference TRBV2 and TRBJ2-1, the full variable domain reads EPEVTQTPSHQVTQMGQEVILRCVPISNHLYFYWYRQILGQKVEFLVSFYNNEISEKSEIFDDQFSVERPDGSNFTLKIRSTKLEDSAMYFCASSLDRGEQFFGPGTRLTVL.

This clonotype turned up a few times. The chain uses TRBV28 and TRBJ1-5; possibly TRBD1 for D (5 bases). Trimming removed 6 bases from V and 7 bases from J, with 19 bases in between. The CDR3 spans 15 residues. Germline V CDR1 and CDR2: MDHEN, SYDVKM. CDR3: CASSTQAGAGQPQHF. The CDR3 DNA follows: TGTGCCAGCAGCACCCAGGCCGGGGCCGGGCAGCCCCAGCATTTT.

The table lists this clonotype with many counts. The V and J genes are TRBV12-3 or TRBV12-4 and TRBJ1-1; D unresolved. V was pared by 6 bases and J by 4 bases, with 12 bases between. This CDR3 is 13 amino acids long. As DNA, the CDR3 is TGTGCCAGCAGCCTCAATTCTGGCACTGAAGCTTTCTTT. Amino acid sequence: CASSLNSGTEAFF.

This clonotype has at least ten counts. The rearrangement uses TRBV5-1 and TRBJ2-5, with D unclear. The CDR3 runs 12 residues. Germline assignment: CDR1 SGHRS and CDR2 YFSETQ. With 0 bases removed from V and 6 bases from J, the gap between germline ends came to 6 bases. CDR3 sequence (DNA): TGCGCCAGCAGCTTGGCCCCAAAGACCCAGTACTTC. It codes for CASSLAPKTQYF.

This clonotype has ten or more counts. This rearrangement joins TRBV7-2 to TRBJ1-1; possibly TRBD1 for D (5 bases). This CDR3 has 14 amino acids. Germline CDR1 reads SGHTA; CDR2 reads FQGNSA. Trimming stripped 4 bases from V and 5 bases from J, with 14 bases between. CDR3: CASSWGGMGTEAFF. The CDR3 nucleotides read TGTGCCAGCAGCTGGGGGGGTATGGGGACTGAAGCTTTCTTT.

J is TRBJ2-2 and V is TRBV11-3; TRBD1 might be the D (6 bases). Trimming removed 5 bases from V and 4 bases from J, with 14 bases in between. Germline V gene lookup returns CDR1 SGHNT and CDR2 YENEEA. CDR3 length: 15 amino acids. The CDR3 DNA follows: TGTGCCAGCAGCCCAGCACGAGGGGGCACCGGGGAGCTGTTTTTT. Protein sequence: CASSPARGGTGELFF.

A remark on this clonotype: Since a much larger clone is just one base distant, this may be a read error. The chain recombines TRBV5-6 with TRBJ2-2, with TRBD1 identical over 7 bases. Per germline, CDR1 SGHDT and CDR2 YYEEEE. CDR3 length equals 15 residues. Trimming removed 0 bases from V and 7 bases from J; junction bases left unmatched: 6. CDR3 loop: CASSLGVRGIGELFF. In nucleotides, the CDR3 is TGTGCCAGCAGCTTGGGTGTCAGGGGGATCGGGGAGCTGTTTTTT.

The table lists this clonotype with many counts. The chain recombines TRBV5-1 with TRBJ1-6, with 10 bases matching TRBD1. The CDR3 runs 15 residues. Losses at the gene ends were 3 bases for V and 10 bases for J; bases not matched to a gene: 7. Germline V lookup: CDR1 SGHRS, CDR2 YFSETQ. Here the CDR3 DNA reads TGCGCCAGCAGCTCGGCGACAGGGGGCGAATCACCCCTCCACTTT. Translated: CASSSATGGESPLHF. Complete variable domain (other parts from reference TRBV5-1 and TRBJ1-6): KAGVTQTPRYLIKTRGQQVTLSCSPISGHRSVSWYQQTPGQGLQFLFEYFSETQRNKGNFPGRFSGRQFSNSRSEMNVSTLELGDSALYLCASSSATGGESPLHFGNGTRLTVT.

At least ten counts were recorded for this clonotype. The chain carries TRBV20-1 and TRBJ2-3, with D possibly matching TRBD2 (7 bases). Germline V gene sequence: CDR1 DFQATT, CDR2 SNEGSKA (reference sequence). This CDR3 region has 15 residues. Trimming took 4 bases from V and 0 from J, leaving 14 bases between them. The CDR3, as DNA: TGCAGTGCTACCGGGGGGCAGTCTAGCACAGATACGCAGTATTTT. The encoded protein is CSATGGQSSTDTQYF.

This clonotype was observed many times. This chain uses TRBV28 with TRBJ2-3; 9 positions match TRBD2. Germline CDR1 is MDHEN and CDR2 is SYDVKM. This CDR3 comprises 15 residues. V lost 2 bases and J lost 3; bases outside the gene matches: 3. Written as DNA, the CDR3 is TGTGCCAGCAGTTTAGCGGGAGGGCCGACAGATACGCAGTATTTT. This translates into CASSLAGGPTDTQYF.

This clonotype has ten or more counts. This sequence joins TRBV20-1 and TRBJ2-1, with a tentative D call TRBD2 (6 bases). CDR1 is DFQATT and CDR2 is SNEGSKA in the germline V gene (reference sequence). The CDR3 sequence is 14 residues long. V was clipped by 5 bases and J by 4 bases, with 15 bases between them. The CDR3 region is CSAQLAVAYNEQFF. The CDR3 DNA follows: TGCAGTGCTCAACTAGCAGTGGCTTACAATGAGCAGTTCTTC.

In DNA, the CDR3 is TGTGCCAGCAGCTTGCGCGGTTTTTCGGGGGCCAACGTCCTGACTTTC. It is translated as CASSLRGFSGANVLTF. The gene calls are TRBV7-3 and TRBJ2-6; D remains ambiguous. The germline CDR1 and CDR2 sequences are SGHTA and FQGTGA. V lost 3 bases and J lost 4, with 13 bases in between. This CDR3 has 16 residues.

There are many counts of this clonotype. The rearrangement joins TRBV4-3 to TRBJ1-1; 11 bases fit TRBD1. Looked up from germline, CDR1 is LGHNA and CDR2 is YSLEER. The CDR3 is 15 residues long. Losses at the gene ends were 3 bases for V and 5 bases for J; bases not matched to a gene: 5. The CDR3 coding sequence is TGCGCCAGCAGCCAGCCCGGGACAGGGGGTACTGAAGCTTTCTTT. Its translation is CASSQPGTGGTEAFF.

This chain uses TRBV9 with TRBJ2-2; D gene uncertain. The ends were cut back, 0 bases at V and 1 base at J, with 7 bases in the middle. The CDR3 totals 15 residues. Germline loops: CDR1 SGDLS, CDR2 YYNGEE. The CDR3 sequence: CASSVGAGNTGELFF. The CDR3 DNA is TGTGCCAGCAGCGTAGGTGCTGGGAACACCGGGGAGCTGTTTTTT. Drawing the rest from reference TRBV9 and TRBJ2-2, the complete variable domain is DSGVTQTPKHLITATGQRVTLRCSPRSGDLSVYWYQQSLDQGLQFLIQYYNGEERAKGNILERFSAQQFPDLHSELNLSSLELGDSALYFCASSVGAGNTGELFFGEGSRLTVL.

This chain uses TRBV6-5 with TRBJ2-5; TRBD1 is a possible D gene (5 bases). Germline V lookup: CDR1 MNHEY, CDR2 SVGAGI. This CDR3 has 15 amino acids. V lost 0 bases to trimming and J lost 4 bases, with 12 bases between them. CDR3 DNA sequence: TGTGCCAGCAGTTACTCGGTGGGGCTAGGAGAGACCCAGTACTTC. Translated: CASSYSVGLGETQYF.

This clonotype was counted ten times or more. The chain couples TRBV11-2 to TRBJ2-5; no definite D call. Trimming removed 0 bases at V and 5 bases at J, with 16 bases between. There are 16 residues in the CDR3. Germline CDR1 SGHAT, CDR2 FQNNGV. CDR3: CASSLDRPPTVETQYF. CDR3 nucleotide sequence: TGTGCCAGCAGCTTAGATCGGCCACCGACGGTGGAGACCCAGTACTTC.

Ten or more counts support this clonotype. In DNA, the CDR3 is TGTGCCACCAGCAGAGATCGAAGGGTTGGAAACACCATATATTTT. Translated: CATSRDRRVGNTIYF. V and J are TRBV15 and TRBJ1-3, with D unclear. CDR1 and CDR2 (germline): LNHNV, YYDKDF (reference sequence). The CDR3 has 15 residues. V was trimmed by 0 bases and J by 3 bases, leaving 9 bases between them.

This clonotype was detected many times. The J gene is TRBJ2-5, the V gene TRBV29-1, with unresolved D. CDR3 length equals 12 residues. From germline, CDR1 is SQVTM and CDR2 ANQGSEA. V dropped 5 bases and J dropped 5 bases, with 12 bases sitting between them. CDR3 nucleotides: TGCAGCGTTTGTCCCTCAAGGGAGACCCAGTACTTC. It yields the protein CSVCPSRETQYF.

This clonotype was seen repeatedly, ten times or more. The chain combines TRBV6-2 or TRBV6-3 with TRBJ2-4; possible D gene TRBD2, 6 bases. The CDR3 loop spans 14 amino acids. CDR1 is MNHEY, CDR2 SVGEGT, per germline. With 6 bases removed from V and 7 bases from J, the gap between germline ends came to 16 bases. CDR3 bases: TGTGCCAGCAGCTCGGCCTCGGCGGGGAACATTCAGTACTTC. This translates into CASSSASAGNIQYF.

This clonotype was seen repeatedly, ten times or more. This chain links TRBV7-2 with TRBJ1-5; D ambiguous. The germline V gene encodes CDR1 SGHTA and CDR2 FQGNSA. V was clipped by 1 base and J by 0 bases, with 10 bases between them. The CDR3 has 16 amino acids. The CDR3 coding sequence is TGTGCCAGCAGCTTAGGGGTGCGATATAGCAATCAGCCCCAGCATTTT. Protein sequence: CASSLGVRYSNQPQHF.

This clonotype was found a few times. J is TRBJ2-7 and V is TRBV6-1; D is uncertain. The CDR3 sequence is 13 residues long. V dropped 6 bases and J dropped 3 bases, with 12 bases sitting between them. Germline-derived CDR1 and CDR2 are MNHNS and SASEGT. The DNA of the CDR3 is TGTGCCAGCAGGGGCCCGGCAGGCTACGAGCAGTACTTC. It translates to CASRGPAGYEQYF.

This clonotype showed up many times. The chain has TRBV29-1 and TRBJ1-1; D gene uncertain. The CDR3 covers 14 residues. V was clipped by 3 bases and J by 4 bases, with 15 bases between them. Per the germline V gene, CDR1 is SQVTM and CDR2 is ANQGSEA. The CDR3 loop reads CSVDTRLPLTEAFF. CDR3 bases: TGCAGCGTTGATACGCGATTACCCCTCACTGAAGCTTTCTTT.

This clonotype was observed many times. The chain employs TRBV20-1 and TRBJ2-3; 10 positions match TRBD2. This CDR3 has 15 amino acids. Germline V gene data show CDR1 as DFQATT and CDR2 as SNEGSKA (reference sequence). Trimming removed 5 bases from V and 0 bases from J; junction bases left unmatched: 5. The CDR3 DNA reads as TGCAGTGCTGTGAGACTAGCGGGTAGCACAGATACGCAGTATTTT. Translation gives CSAVRLAGSTDTQYF.

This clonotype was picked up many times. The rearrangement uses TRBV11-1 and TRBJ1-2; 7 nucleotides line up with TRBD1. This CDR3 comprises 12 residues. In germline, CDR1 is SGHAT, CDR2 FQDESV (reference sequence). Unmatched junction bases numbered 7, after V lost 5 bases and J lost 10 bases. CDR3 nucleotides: TGTGCCAGCAGCCCGCGACAGGGTTCCTACACCTTC. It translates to CASSPRQGSYTF.

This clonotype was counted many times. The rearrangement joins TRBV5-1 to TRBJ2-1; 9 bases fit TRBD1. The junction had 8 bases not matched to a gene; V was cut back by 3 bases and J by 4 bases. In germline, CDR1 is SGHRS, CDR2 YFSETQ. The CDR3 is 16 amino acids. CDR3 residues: CASSSRGQGWYNEQFF. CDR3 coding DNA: TGCGCCAGCAGCTCCCGCGGACAGGGGTGGTACAATGAGCAGTTCTTC.